Sequencing of this TCR beta chain was carried out in a study of T-cell memory formation after mild COVID-19. About the study: The study found TCR clusters largely donor specific. Study findings and constraints: Some responding clones appeared in pre-infection memory, suggesting cross-reactive memory joined. CD4+ bias marked clones expanding day 15 to 37, unlike balanced contracting clones. The main location of contracting CD4+ clones was CM and EM, and that of contracting CD8+ clones was EMRA.

There are a few counts of this clonotype. Its cognate antigen is unknown. The CDR3 length is 16 residues. Germline V gives CDR1 SNHLY, CDR2 FYNNEI. V dropped 1 base and J dropped 3 bases, with 16 bases sitting between them. MiXCR was run by TCRdb on the 5' RACE reads, yielding one entry per CDR3 protein. Among 300,000 to 400,000 distinct CDR3 sequences listed, 25% to 30% were seen once. Sample: PBMCs or a T cell subset sorted from them (not recorded which). The origin of this receptor is an adult woman who had mild COVID-19 (a few samples of this study predate the infection). Cell type and time point are not known. The chain uses TRBV2 and TRBJ2-7; tentatively, D is TRBD1 (5 bases). This CDR3 reads CASSEGGLQQSYEQYF. The CDR3 nucleotides read TGTGCCAGCAGTGAAGGGGGCCTCCAACAGAGCTACGAGCAGTACTTC.